This T cell receptor beta chain was obtained from a study of cytotoxic CD8 clonotypes in ibrutinib-treated CLL. The overall study: An average of about 260,000 productive templates and 94,082 productive rearrangements was obtained per sample.

V was pared by 0 bases and J by 3 bases, with 9 bases between. The CDR3 covers 14 residues. Here immunoSEQ multiplex PCR was the method, and the copy in TCRdb shows in-frame clones only, minus some. The sample carries 35,000 to 55,000 clones, about two thirds recorded once. The sample consisted of PBMCs, taken after 12 months of ibrutinib treatment. The chain carries TRBV23-1 and TRBJ2-7; no definite D call. TRBV23-1 qualifies as an ORF whose function is uncertain. This sequence was found in a human donor with chronic lymphocytic leukemia. The CDR3 is CASSQSPLSYEQYF. The CDR3, as DNA: TGCGCCAGCAGTCAATCCCCATTGAGCTACGAGCAGTACTTC.